The clone carrying this T cell receptor beta chain was observed a few times. Its matching antigen is unknown. This sample is part of a study of CD8 T cells in ankylosing spondylitis. The study, taken as a whole, reports: Disease-linked clones reportedly showed significant enrichment in matched ankylosing spondylitis synovial fluid. Certain motif variants had earlier appeared in reactive arthritis synovial fluid and blood. In peripheral blood, disease-linked CD8+ clones occurred at relatively low frequencies.

MiXCR, run by TCRdb on the 5' RACE reads, gives a single entry per CDR3 protein. Counted here are 180,000 or so distinct CDR3 sequences, approximately 10% occurring once; the ten biggest clones make up about 28%. In germline, CDR1 is SGHDT, CDR2 YYEEEE. The CDR3 length is 16 residues. Trimming took 3 bases from V and 5 from J; bases not matched to a gene: 8. This sequence was found in a male donor with ankylosing spondylitis or in good health (not recorded which). The rearrangement uses TRBV5-6 and TRBJ2-3; 11 nucleotides agree with TRBD2. Sequenced material: blood, either unsorted or a sorted T cell fraction (not recorded which). CDR3 sequence reads: CASSSATSGRIDTQYF. In nucleotides, the CDR3 is TGTGCCAGCAGCTCGGCTACTAGCGGGAGAATAGATACGCAGTATTTT.